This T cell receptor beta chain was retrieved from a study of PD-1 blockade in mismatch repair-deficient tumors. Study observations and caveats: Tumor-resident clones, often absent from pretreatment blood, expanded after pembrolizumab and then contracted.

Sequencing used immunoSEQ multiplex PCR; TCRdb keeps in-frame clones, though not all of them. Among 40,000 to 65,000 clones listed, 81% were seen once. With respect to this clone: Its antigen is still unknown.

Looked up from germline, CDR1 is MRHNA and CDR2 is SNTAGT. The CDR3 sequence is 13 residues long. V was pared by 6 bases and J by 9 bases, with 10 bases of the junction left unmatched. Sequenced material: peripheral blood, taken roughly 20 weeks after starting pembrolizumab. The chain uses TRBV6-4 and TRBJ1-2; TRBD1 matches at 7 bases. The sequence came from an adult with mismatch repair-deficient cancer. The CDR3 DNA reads TGTGCCAGCAGCGACAGGGTTGCGTCTCGCTACACCTTC. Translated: CASSDRVASRYTF.